The 26 T cell receptor beta chains in this list originate from one sample, sequenced in a study of control samples from healthy donors and cancer patients. The table came from immunoSEQ multiplex PCR; TCRdb's copy has only in-frame clones and leaves some out. The data contain 90,000 to 110,000 clones, 75% to 95% of them singletons. Sequencing was performed on blood. Receptors were obtained from a human donor in good health. The donor label of this sample is uncertain.

The chain combines TRBV19 with TRBJ1-2; D perhaps matches TRBD1 (6 bases). Germline assignment: CDR1 LNHDA and CDR2 SQIVND (reference sequence). CDR3 length: 11 amino acids. CDR3 DNA: TGTGTGGCAGGGGAAAACTATGGCTACACCTTC. This encodes CVAGENYGYTF.

A few counts support this clone. The CDR3: CASSLVFSPSYEQYF. In nucleotides, the CDR3 is TGTGCCAGCAGCTTAGTTTTCAGTCCTTCCTACGAGCAGTACTTC. This sequence joins TRBV11-3 and TRBJ2-7; no reliable D call. Germline CDR1 is SGHNT and CDR2 is YENEEA. The germline V and J ends were trimmed by 1 base and 1 base, with 11 bases remaining between them. This CDR3 contains 15 residues.

CDR3 amino acids: CASRTGQGSYTF. Here the CDR3 DNA reads TGCGCCAGCAGGACGGGACAGGGGAGCTACACCTTC. The chain carries TRBV5-1 and TRBJ1-2, with 10 bases identical to TRBD1. Per germline, CDR1 SGHRS and CDR2 YFSETQ. The trim removed 5 bases at V and 9 bases at J, leaving 4 bases unmatched. The CDR3 length is 12 residues.

The chain combines TRBV27 with TRBJ2-5; tentative D call: TRBD1 (6 bases). Germline V gene data show CDR1 as MNHEY and CDR2 as SMNVEV (reference sequence). Trimming shortened V by 6 bases and J by 4 bases, and 18 bases separated the two germline ends. The CDR3 runs 15 residues. The CDR3 region is CASSPWTERVETQYF. The CDR3 DNA reads as TGTGCCAGCAGCCCGTGGACAGAAAGAGTAGAGACCCAGTACTTC.

The J gene is TRBJ2-1, the V gene TRBV9, with 12 bases matching TRBD2. Germline CDR1 reads SGDLS; CDR2 reads YYNGEE. The CDR3 runs to 16 residues. J was trimmed by 8 bases and V by 0 bases; bases with no gene match: 6. CDR3 bases: TGTGCCAGCAGCGTAGACCCTAGCGGGGGGGCCGATGAGCAGTTCTTC. Translating gives CASSVDPSGGADEQFF.

This rearrangement joins TRBV5-1 to TRBJ1-6, with unresolved D. Deletions cut 0 bases from V and 0 bases from J, with 7 bases between. Germline values: CDR1 SGHRS, CDR2 YFSETQ. CDR3 length: 16 amino acids. The DNA for the CDR3 is TGCGCCAGCAGCTTGGGTGGGAGCTCCTATAATTCACCCCTCCACTTT. It translates to CASSLGGSSYNSPLHF.

This rearrangement joins TRBV5-1 to TRBJ2-5, with D possibly matching TRBD2 (5 bases). Looked up from germline, CDR1 is SGHRS and CDR2 is YFSETQ. The V end was cut by 0 bases, the J end by 1 base, with 19 bases between. This CDR3 comprises 18 residues. CDR3 residues: CASSLGPSGGFLQETQYF. CDR3 bases: TGCGCCAGCAGCTTGGGCCCTTCTGGAGGTTTCCTCCAAGAGACCCAGTACTTC.

V is TRBV5-1 and J is TRBJ2-1; D unclear. Germline V gene data show CDR1 as SGHRS and CDR2 as YFSETQ. The germline V and J ends were trimmed by 4 bases and 5 bases, with 13 bases remaining between them. This CDR3 has 14 residues. The CDR3 sequence: CASSVALENNEQFF. The CDR3 DNA reads as TGCGCCAGCAGCGTTGCACTCGAGAACAATGAGCAGTTCTTC.

CDR3 nucleotides: TGCGCCAGCAGCTTGGAGGGGACCCAGTACTTC. Translated, it gives CASSLEGTQYF. The chain employs TRBV5-1 and TRBJ2-5, with D hard to call. V was trimmed by 0 bases and J by 7 bases, leaving 4 bases between them. The CDR3 sequence is 11 residues long. CDR1 is SGHRS and CDR2 is YFSETQ in the germline V gene. Full variable domain (rest looked up from reference TRBV5-1 and TRBJ2-5): KAGVTQTPRYLIKTRGQQVTLSCSPISGHRSVSWYQQTPGQGLQFLFEYFSETQRNKGNFPGRFSGRQFSNSRSEMNVSTLELGDSALYLCASSLEGTQYFGPGTRLLVL.

This sequence joins TRBV4-1 and TRBJ2-2; D remains ambiguous. V lost 3 bases and J lost 5, with 4 bases in between. Germline-derived CDR1 and CDR2 are MGHRA and YSYEKL. CDR3 length: 12 residues. Here the CDR3 reads CASSHLTGELFF. For the CDR3, the DNA is TGCGCCAGCAGCCACCTAACCGGGGAGCTGTTTTTT.

This chain connects TRBV19 to TRBJ1-1; D call uncertain. The CDR3 is made up of 14 amino acids. Trimming shortened V by 0 bases and J by 10 bases, and 15 bases separated the two germline ends. Germline lookup yields CDR1 LNHDA and CDR2 SQIVND (reference sequence). This chain's CDR3 is CASSIEIWGMGAFF. CDR3 coding DNA: TGTGCCAGTAGTATAGAGATTTGGGGTATGGGAGCTTTCTTT.

The chain recombines TRBV6-5 with TRBJ2-7; D gene unclear. CDR3 size: 11 residues. Trimming stripped 8 bases from V and 4 bases from J, with 9 bases between. Germline CDR1 MNHEY, CDR2 SVGAGI. The CDR3 DNA reads TGTGCCAGCGTTCTCGGGTACGAGCAGTACTTC. The encoded protein is CASVLGYEQYF.

The gene calls are TRBV2 and TRBJ1-3; no reliable D call. This CDR3 has 17 amino acids. Trimming took off 4 bases at V and 0 bases at J, with 16 bases between the two ends. Germline V CDR1 and CDR2: SNHLY, FYNNEI. CDR3: CASSARPWAGSGNTIYF. CDR3 in DNA: TGTGCCAGCAGTGCTCGCCCATGGGCTGGCTCTGGAAACACCATATATTTT.

The rearrangement links TRBV5-4 to TRBJ1-3; D gene unclear. The CDR3 sequence is 16 residues long. The V gene's germline CDR1 is SGHNT and CDR2 YYREEE (reference sequence). V dropped 2 bases and J dropped 0 bases, with 12 bases sitting between them. The DNA for the CDR3 is TGTGCCAGCAGCTTCATATCCGGGAACTCTGGAAACACCATATATTTT. It specifies CASSFISGNSGNTIYF.

This chain uses TRBV6-5 with TRBJ1-1; the D gene is possibly TRBD1 (6 bases). This CDR3 has 15 amino acids. The V and J ends lost 6 bases and 6 bases respectively, with 20 bases between them. CDR1 and CDR2 from the germline V gene are MNHEY and SVGAGI. The CDR3 DNA is TGTGCCAGCAGGTACCTTAACAGGGCTGGTGCTGAAGCTTTCTTT. This codes for CASRYLNRAGAEAFF.

V and J are TRBV10-3 and TRBJ1-5; unclear D gene. V was shortened by 3 bases and J by 9 bases, with 3 bases between the two germline ends. CDR3 length: 10 amino acids. Germline CDR1 is ENHRY and CDR2 is SYGVKD. CDR3 DNA: TGTGCCATCAGTGACCCGCCCCAGCATTTT. Protein product: CAISDPPQHF.

The gene calls are TRBV3-1 (or the pseudogene TRBV3-2) and TRBJ1-4; D ambiguous. Trimming pared 0 bases from V and 5 bases from J, leaving 7 bases between. Germline lookup yields CDR1 LGHDT and CDR2 YNNKEL (reference sequence). The CDR3 has 14 residues. CDR3 residues: CASSQEGRNEKLFF. CDR3 nucleotides: TGTGCCAGCAGCCAAGAAGGGCGGAATGAAAAACTGTTTTTT.

The chain links TRBV13 to TRBJ2-1; no reliable D call. The V gene lost 6 bases and the J gene lost 9 bases, with 9 bases spanning the gap. The CDR3 runs to 11 residues. The germline V gene encodes CDR1 PRHDT and CDR2 FYEKMQ (reference sequence). DNA of the CDR3: TGTGCCAGCAGTCTATCCAGTGAGCAGTTCTTC. Its translation: CASSLSSEQFF.

V gene TRBV12-5 combines with J gene TRBJ2-2, with 7 bases matching TRBD1. Per the germline V gene, CDR1 is LGHNT and CDR2 is FRNRAP. The CDR3 totals 19 residues. J gave up 3 bases and V 0 bases, and 13 bases lay outside the gene matches. The CDR3 nucleotides are TGTGCTAGTGGTTTGGTACCTCTGTACAGGGGCGGGCACACCGGGGAGCTGTTTTTT. Residues: CASGLVPLYRGGHTGELFF.

The chain employs TRBV2 and TRBJ2-1, with D possibly matching TRBD2 (6 bases). The ends were cut back, 6 bases at V and 0 bases at J, with 9 bases in the middle. The germline V gene encodes CDR1 SNHLY and CDR2 FYNNEI. The CDR3 length is 14 residues. In nucleotides, the CDR3 is TGTGCCAGCAGACACGGGAGCTCCTACAATGAGCAGTTCTTC. Its protein product is CASRHGSSYNEQFF.

The chain is built from TRBV24-1 and TRBJ2-4; D may match TRBD1 or TRBD2 (5 bases each). Germline V gene data show CDR1 as KGHDR and CDR2 as SFDVKD. V lost 7 bases and J 1 base, leaving 13 bases between the germline ends. The CDR3 runs to 15 residues. DNA of the CDR3: TGTGCCACCAGGATAAAAGGGGAGGCCAAAAACATTCAGTACTTC. This sequence encodes CATRIKGEAKNIQYF.

This chain uses TRBV18 with TRBJ1-2; no definite D call. The germline V gene has CDR1 KGHSH and CDR2 LQKENI. The CDR3 spans 17 residues. With 0 bases removed from V and 7 bases from J, the gap between germline ends came to 21 bases. In DNA, the CDR3 is TGTGCCAGCTCACCACCGACTTCAGTACCCGGGTCCTCTGGCTACACCTTC. As protein: CASSPPTSVPGSSGYTF.

The V gene is TRBV25-1, the J gene TRBJ1-4; D possibly corresponds to TRBD1 (5 bases). Germline V CDR1 and CDR2: MGHDK, SYGVNS. The length of the CDR3 is 17 residues. Between the trimmed V and J ends, which lost 2 bases and 7 bases, there was a span of 20 bases. The CDR3 spells CASSEPYQGRLSEKLFF. In DNA form, the CDR3 reads TGTGCCAGCAGTGAACCCTATCAGGGTCGGCTAAGTGAAAAACTGTTTTTT.

J is TRBJ2-3 and V is TRBV4-3; unclear D gene. The V gene lost 1 base and the J gene lost 3 bases, with 11 bases spanning the gap. Germline loops: CDR1 LGHNA, CDR2 YSLEER. The CDR3 has 15 amino acids. The CDR3 reads CASSQGSGSTDTQYF. The DNA for the CDR3 is TGCGCCAGCAGCCAAGGTTCGGGTTCGACAGATACGCAGTATTTT.

This clone was seen just once. This sequence joins TRBV7-9 and TRBJ1-2; D may be TRBD1 (6 bases). This CDR3 has 12 residues. V lost 2 bases and J 6 bases, leaving 7 bases between the germline ends. Germline CDR1 and CDR2: SEHNR and FQNEAQ (reference sequence). CDR3 sequence (DNA): TGTGCCAGCAGCTTAAACAGGGATGGCTACACCTTC. Translating it yields CASSLNRDGYTF.

V is TRBV6-6 and J is TRBJ1-2, with D hard to call. Trimming removed 2 bases from V and 8 bases from J, with 15 bases in between. The CDR3 extends over 14 amino acids. Germline CDR1 is MNHNY and CDR2 is SVGAGI (reference sequence). CDR3 sequence: CASSYDLYGEGYTF. CDR3 coding DNA: TGTGCCAGCAGTTACGACCTCTATGGCGAAGGCTACACCTTC.